These T cell receptor beta chains were read from a single sample in a study of beta chain features in type 1 diabetes. Repertoires were generated with immunoSEQ multiplex PCR, while TCRdb's copy carries only in-frame clones and drops some. This sample has about 340,000 clones, with approximately 9.7% found just once. What was sequenced was central memory CD4+ T cells from blood. The receptors derive from a man aged 30 to 39 with type 1 diabetes. Both conserved end residues are part of each CDR3. D genes are given only for firm matches. Rows may omit the clone size; those that give it use once, few, many or a size class.

>TRBV5-1|few|-|TRBJ2-1
TGCGCCAGCAGCTTGCAGACACTCAACAATGAGCAGTTCTTC
CASSLQTLNNEQFF
>TRBV6-5|-|TRBD1|TRBJ1-2
TGTGCCAGCAGCCCGGGACAGGTGTATGGCTACACCTTC
CASSPGQVYGYTF
>TRBV5-4|many|-|TRBJ2-2
TGTGCCAGCACATGGGGAAACACCGGGGAGCTGTTTTTT
CASTWGNTGELFF
>TRBV29-1|few|TRBD2|TRBJ2-7
TGCAGCGTTGCTCAGAGACTAGCGGCGGGCGAGCAGTACTTC
CSVAQRLAAGEQYF
>TRBV4-3|many|TRBD1|TRBJ1-4
TGCGCCAGCAGGGGACAGCCTAATGAAAAACTGTTTTTT
CASRGQPNEKLFF
>TRBV28|few|-|TRBJ1-1
TGTGCCAGCAGTGGGGGTCGGAACACTGAAGCTTTCTTT
CASSGGRNTEAFF
>TRBV5-8|-|TRBD1|TRBJ1-2
TGTGCCAGCAGCTTGGTAACAGGGGATTTAGGCTACACCTTC
CASSLVTGDLGYTF
>TRBV6-6|few|TRBD1|TRBJ2-5
TGTGCCAGCAGTCCCGGGACAGAACAAGAGACCCAGTACTTC
CASSPGTEQETQYF
>TRBV5-4|-|-|TRBJ2-1
TGTGCCAGCAGCTTGGCCGGCCAGGGAGGCGATGAGCAGTTCTTC
CASSLAGQGGDEQFF
>TRBV29-1|-|TRBD1|TRBJ2-1
TGCAGCGTTAGCCGGGACAGGGACAATGAGCAGTTCTTC
CSVSRDRDNEQFF
>TRBV5-4|-|-|TRBJ2-5
TGTGCCAGCAGCTTTACGGGGTACCAAGAGACCCAGTACTTC
CASSFTGYQETQYF
>TRBV7-9|-|-|TRBJ2-1
TGTGCCAGCAGCTCCCACCCCGCCGGGATGGAGTTGTTCTTC
CASSSHPAGMELFF
>TRBV7-2|few|-|TRBJ2-7
TGTGCCAGCAGCCGGACAGCTGCCTACGAGCAGTACTTC
CASSRTAAYEQYF
>TRBV6-5|-|TRBD2|TRBJ2-5
TGTGCCACCAGAACGGGAGCGGGGATTCAAGAGACCCAGTACTTC
CATRTGAGIQETQYF
>TRBV4-3|-|-|TRBJ2-7
TGCGCCAGCAGCCAAAACGGGAGCGCGGGGGCCGCCTACGAGCAGTACTTC
CASSQNGSAGAAYEQYF
>TRBV25-1|-|-|TRBJ2-2
TGTGCCAGCAGGACTTCGGACACCTACACCGGGGAGCTGTTTTTT
CASRTSDTYTGELFF
>TRBV7-2|few|-|TRBJ1-1
TGTGCCAGCAGCTTACGGGAGGGCGAGGGTGAAGCTTTCTTT
CASSLREGEGEAFF
>TRBV9|few|-|TRBJ1-6
TGTGCCAGCAGCCTAACTGAACAGGGCACCTATTCACCCCTCCACTTT
CASSLTEQGTYSPLHF
>TRBV5-1|few|-|TRBJ1-1
TGCGCCAGCAGGAACAAGGGGGGGACTGAAGCTTTCTTT
CASRNKGGTEAFF
>TRBV5-1|few|TRBD2|TRBJ2-2
TGCGCCAGCAGCAAGGAACCCGGCGTTCTAGCGGCCACCACCGGGGAGCTGTTTTTT
CASSKEPGVLAATTGELFF
>TRBV5-1|-|-|TRBJ2-3
TGCGCCAGCAGCTTGGGGTCGGGCGCAGATACGCAGTATTTT
CASSLGSGADTQYF
>TRBV6-6|few|-|TRBJ2-5
TGTGCCAGCAGCCTAGGACCCTTGGAGACCCAGTACTTC
CASSLGPLETQYF
>TRBV11-2|many|-|TRBJ2-6
TGTGCCCACAGGGTGTCTGGGGCCAACGTCCTGACTTTC
CAHRVSGANVLTF
>TRBV5-1|-|-|TRBJ1-2
TGCGCCAGCAGCATGCGGACGGAACCCTATGGCTACACCTTC
CASSMRTEPYGYTF
>TRBV7-2|few|-|TRBJ2-5
TGTGCCAGCGGCCCAGGGGGGGCCTTACTAGAGACCCAGTACTTC
CASGPGGALLETQYF
>TRBV7-9|few|-|TRBJ2-7
TGTGCCAGCAGCTTAGCGGACCGGGCCACCTACGAGCAGTACTTC
CASSLADRATYEQYF
>TRBV4-3|few|-|TRBJ1-2
TGCGCCAGCAGCTCAAGAGGGCGGCCAGGCTATGGCTACACCTTC
CASSSRGRPGYGYTF
>TRBV19|few|-|TRBJ1-1
TGTGCCAGTAGTATCATACGTAAGGAAGGGGGGCTGAACACTGAAGCTTTCTTT
CASSIIRKEGGLNTEAFF